This passage covers 30 T cell receptor beta chains from one sample sequenced in a study of response to subunit inactivated influenza vaccine. TCRdb fed the RT-PCR reads into MiXCR, producing one record per CDR3 protein. This sample carries about 170,000 distinct CDR3 sequences, roughly 12% of them seen once, and the ten largest clones take over 25%. These records were also assigned to another study, of T cells expressing NK-cell markers. From that second work: The TCR beta cDNA came from 5'RACE template switching with UMIs.

The specimen was CD8+ T cells sorted from PBMCs, collected approximately 12 days after vaccination. These receptors all stem from a man between 45 and 60 years old who received an inactivated influenza vaccine.

Notes on this clonotype: A much larger clone differs by one base, so this may be a read error. The chain links TRBV15 to TRBJ2-2, with TRBD2 as a possible D gene (5 bases). The V gene's germline CDR1 is LNHNV and CDR2 YYDKDF (reference sequence). CDR3 length: 18 residues. Trimming removed 4 bases at V and 4 bases at J, with 22 bases between. The CDR3 DNA reads TGTGCCACCAGCATATCTAGAAGCGGAAACTCACCCACCGGGGAGCTGTTTTTT. Translated, it gives CATSISRSGNSPTGELFF.

This clonotype was counted only a few times. The V call is TRBV7-9, the J call TRBJ2-1; D perhaps matches TRBD1 (6 bases). Per the germline V gene, CDR1 is SEHNR and CDR2 is FQNEAQ (reference sequence). CDR3 size: 16 residues. V was shortened by 4 bases and J by 7 bases, with 20 bases between the two germline ends. The CDR3 nucleotides read TGTGCCAGCAGCTCCAACCAGGGGTCCGGAGGTAATGAGCAGTTCTTC. Protein: CASSSNQGSGGNEQFF.

This chain joins TRBV28 and TRBJ2-1; TRBD2 matches 13 bases. Germline lookup yields CDR1 MDHEN and CDR2 SYDVKM. The length of the CDR3 is 19 residues. After removal of 3 bases from V and 7 bases from J, the junction contained 15 bases not matched to a gene. The CDR3 bases are TGTGCCAGCAGTTTTCTCTGGGGAAGACTAGCGGGAGGCAGGAATGAGCAGTTCTTC. The encoded protein is CASSFLWGRLAGGRNEQFF. The whole variable domain, filled in from reference TRBV28 and TRBJ2-1, reads DVKVTQSSRYLVKRTGEKVFLECVQDMDHENMFWYRQDPGLGLRLIYFSYDVKMKEKGDIPEGYSVSREKKERFSLILESASTNQTSMYLCASSFLWGRLAGGRNEQFFGPGTRLTVL.

This clonotype was recorded a few times. The chain employs TRBV28 and TRBJ2-3; D remains ambiguous. Trimming took 3 bases from V and 4 from J, leaving 11 bases between them. The CDR3 extends over 14 amino acids. Germline lookup yields CDR1 MDHEN and CDR2 SYDVKM. The CDR3 protein is CASSFRAAPDTQYF. The CDR3 DNA reads TGTGCCAGCAGTTTTCGGGCAGCCCCAGATACGCAGTATTTT.

This clonotype came up many times. The chain joins TRBV4-3 to TRBJ2-3; 11 bases map to TRBD2. This CDR3 contains 17 residues. J lost 4 bases, V lost 6 bases, and 12 bases had no gene match. CDR1 and CDR2 (germline): LGHNA, YSLEER. CDR3 sequence (DNA): TGCGCCAGCAGACCTGGGGCACTAGCGGGGGCCGCAGATACGCAGTATTTT. It yields the protein CASRPGALAGAADTQYF.

The sample holds a few counts of this clonotype. V gene TRBV5-1 combines with J gene TRBJ1-4; a weak D match, TRBD1 (5 bases). Germline lookup yields CDR1 SGHRS and CDR2 YFSETQ. This CDR3 region has 15 residues. V was shortened by 0 bases and J by 8 bases, with 14 bases between the two germline ends. In DNA, the CDR3 is TGCGCCAGCAGCTTGGTGGGGGTTCAGGACGAAAAACTGTTTTTT. It specifies CASSLVGVQDEKLFF. Looking up the rest from reference TRBV5-1 and TRBJ1-4 gives the full variable domain: KAGVTQTPRYLIKTRGQQVTLSCSPISGHRSVSWYQQTPGQGLQFLFEYFSETQRNKGNFPGRFSGRQFSNSRSEMNVSTLELGDSALYLCASSLVGVQDEKLFFGSGTQLSVL.

This clonotype has only a few counts. This chain joins TRBV20-1 and TRBJ2-7; 10 bases are a match to TRBD2. The CDR3 is 14 residues long. J gave up 3 bases and V 3 bases, and 5 bases lay outside the gene matches. In germline, CDR1 is DFQATT, CDR2 SNEGSKA (reference sequence). CDR3 nucleotide sequence: TGCAGTGCTAGCCCGGGACTAGCGAGCTACGAGCAGTACTTC. Protein product: CSASPGLASYEQYF.

The V gene is TRBV6-1, the J gene TRBJ2-4; TRBD2 aligns across 9 bases. CDR3 size: 14 residues. The V gene's germline CDR1 is MNHNS and CDR2 SASEGT. J gave up 6 bases and V 6 bases, and 6 bases lay outside the gene matches. As DNA, the CDR3 is TGTGCCAGCAGCCTAGCGGGACCCCCAAACATTCAGTACTTC. It is translated as CASSLAGPPNIQYF.

This clonotype appeared a few times. The chain carries TRBV5-1 and TRBJ2-7; a possible D gene is TRBD1 (6 bases). This CDR3 region has 12 residues. Trimming left V 6 bases short and J 5 bases short, with 12 bases between. Looked up from germline, CDR1 is SGHRS and CDR2 is YFSETQ. CDR3 in DNA: TGCGCCAGCACTTTACAGGGTCACGAGCAGTACTTC. It translates to CASTLQGHEQYF.

The rearrangement joins TRBV4-2 to TRBJ2-4; TRBD1 matches 7 bases. The CDR3 covers 18 residues. With V trimmed by 4 bases and J by 6 bases, 18 bases remained unmatched. Germline V gene lookup returns CDR1 LGHNA and CDR2 YNFKEQ. For the CDR3, the DNA is TGTGCCAGCAGCCGAGGAGAAGGGGACAGCACCATAAGAAACATTCAGTACTTC. Translation: CASSRGEGDSTIRNIQYF.

The rearrangement uses TRBV7-9 and TRBJ2-7; D remains unclear. Between the trimmed V and J ends, which lost 6 bases and 2 bases, there was a span of 17 bases. The germline gives CDR1 SEHNR, CDR2 FQNEAQ (reference sequence). The CDR3 length is 15 residues. The DNA of the CDR3 is TGTGCCAGCAGTCCCCCCTCCCGGACCCCCTACGAGCAGTACTTC. Translation: CASSPPSRTPYEQYF.

This clonotype occurred many times. The rearrangement joins TRBV7-9 to TRBJ1-3; D not certain. The length of the CDR3 is 13 residues. Germline CDR1 SEHNR, CDR2 FQNEAQ (reference sequence). Trimming left V 5 bases short and J 0 bases short, with 5 bases between. DNA for the CDR3: TGTGCCAGCAGCCGAGGCTCTGGAAACACCATATATTTT. Translated: CASSRGSGNTIYF.

The chain combines TRBV9 with TRBJ2-7; 7 bases line up with TRBD2. The CDR3 contains 14 residues. The V segment lost 6 bases and the J segment 3 bases; nucleotides outside the gene matches: 9. The V gene's germline CDR1 is SGDLS and CDR2 YYNGEE. The CDR3 bases are TGTGCCAGCACCCCAAGTCCTAGCGGCTACGAGCAGTACTTC. Translated: CASTPSPSGYEQYF.

This clonotype has more than one count but fewer than ten. The chain links TRBV4-3 to TRBJ2-3; possibly TRBD2 for D (5 bases). Germline values: CDR1 LGHNA, CDR2 YSLEER. This CDR3 comprises 13 residues. V lost 0 bases to trimming and J lost 7 bases, with 8 bases between them. The CDR3 DNA sequence: TGCGCCAGCAGCCAAGATATCGGGAATACGCAGTATTTT. Translated, it gives CASSQDIGNTQYF.

The V call is TRBV20-1, the J call TRBJ1-1; tentative D call: TRBD1 (6 bases). Germline-derived CDR1 and CDR2 are DFQATT and SNEGSKA (reference sequence). V lost 0 bases to trimming and J lost 0 bases, with 23 bases between them. There are 19 residues in the CDR3. The CDR3 coding sequence is TGCAGTGCTAGAGATCAGGGACCCCCGGGGAAGGGGGTGAACACTGAAGCTTTCTTT. Protein product: CSARDQGPPGKGVNTEAFF.

V gene TRBV24-1 combines with J gene TRBJ1-2, with unresolved D. The germline CDR1 and CDR2 sequences are KGHDR and SFDVKD. The ends were cut back, 1 base at V and 14 bases at J, with 7 bases in the middle. CDR3 length: 10 residues. The DNA for the CDR3 is TGTGCCACCAGTGATTTCGGAAAGACCTTC. Its translation: CATSDFGKTF.

This clonotype has a count of ten or more. The gene calls are TRBV28 and TRBJ2-7, with D tentatively TRBD1 (6 bases). Trimming pared 6 bases from V and 0 bases from J, leaving 15 bases between. CDR3 length: 15 amino acids. The germline V gene has CDR1 MDHEN and CDR2 SYDVKM. The CDR3 loop reads CASSLNRDISYEQYF. CDR3 nucleotide sequence: TGTGCCAGCAGCCTAAACCGGGACATCTCCTACGAGCAGTACTTC.

The chain employs TRBV28 and TRBJ1-6, with D possibly matching TRBD1 (5 bases). Germline-derived CDR1 and CDR2 are MDHEN and SYDVKM. CDR3 length equals 17 residues. Trimming removed 8 bases at V and 0 bases at J, with 17 bases between. CDR3 protein: CASSYAGGSSYNSPLHF. CDR3 DNA sequence: TGTGCCAGCTCTTATGCGGGGGGGAGCTCCTATAATTCACCCCTCCACTTT.

The J gene is TRBJ2-1, the V gene TRBV30; 8 nucleotides match TRBD1. CDR3 length: 14 amino acids. The germline gives CDR1 GTSNPN, CDR2 SVGIG (reference sequence). Trimming took 4 bases from V and 4 from J; bases not matched to a gene: 6. CDR3 DNA sequence: TGTGCCTGGATATCCGGACAGGGTTACAATGAGCAGTTCTTC. Protein sequence: CAWISGQGYNEQFF.

The sample holds a few counts of this clonotype. The chain has TRBV7-9 and TRBJ2-7; possible D gene TRBD1, 6 bases. The V end lost 2 bases, the J end lost 5 bases, and 19 bases lay between the germline ends. Germline V CDR1 and CDR2: SEHNR, FQNEAQ (reference sequence). The CDR3 totals 16 residues. The CDR3 DNA follows: TGTGCCAGCAGCTTATCAAGTACAGGGATTGGCCACGAGCAGTACTTC. It is translated as CASSLSSTGIGHEQYF.

This clonotype has only a few counts. This chain links TRBV10-3 with TRBJ1-5, with unresolved D. This CDR3 region has 12 residues. V was shortened by 2 bases and J by 4 bases, with 3 bases between the two germline ends. Germline V CDR1 and CDR2: ENHRY, SYGVKD. This chain's CDR3 is CAISEGNQPQHF. As DNA, the CDR3 is TGTGCCATCAGTGAGGGAAATCAGCCCCAGCATTTT.

This clonotype was seen only a few times. The V call is TRBV27, the J call TRBJ1-2, with D possibly matching TRBD1 (6 bases). V gave up 2 bases and J gave up 7 bases, with 11 bases separating them. CDR3 size: 13 residues. Germline CDR1 and CDR2: MNHEY and SMNVEV (reference sequence). CDR3 DNA sequence: TGTGCCAGCAGTTTAGGGGGGCTCTTTGGCTACACCTTC. This translates into CASSLGGLFGYTF.

This sequence joins TRBV4-1 and TRBJ2-7; 9 bases match TRBD2. The V segment lost 4 bases and the J segment 6 bases; nucleotides outside the gene matches: 7. This CDR3 is built from 14 residues. Germline V CDR1 and CDR2: MGHRA, YSYEKL. CDR3 sequence reads: CASSPTGLALEQYF. CDR3 DNA: TGCGCCAGCAGCCCCACGGGACTAGCTCTCGAGCAGTACTTC.

This clonotype showed up just a few times. This sequence joins TRBV6-5 and TRBJ2-1; tentatively, D is TRBD1 (6 bases). The V end lost 0 bases, the J end lost 6 bases, and 12 bases lay between the germline ends. The CDR3 sequence is 15 residues long. Germline V gives CDR1 MNHEY, CDR2 SVGAGI. The CDR3 loop reads CASSYSMDSLNEQFF. The CDR3, as DNA: TGTGCCAGCAGTTACTCGATGGACAGTCTCAATGAGCAGTTCTTC.

Only a few counts were recorded for this clonotype. V gene TRBV28 combines with J gene TRBJ2-5, with 13 bases that match TRBD2. The CDR3 contains 16 residues. The germline CDR1 and CDR2 sequences are MDHEN and SYDVKM. V lost 7 bases and J lost 4; bases outside the gene matches: 9. The chain's CDR3 is CASTKSGLAGRETQYF. DNA of the CDR3: TGTGCCAGCACTAAGTCGGGACTAGCGGGAAGAGAGACCCAGTACTTC.

This clonotype occurred many times. The chain uses TRBV10-3 and TRBJ2-7; D possibly uses TRBD1 or TRBD2 (6 bases each). The germline V gene has CDR1 ENHRY and CDR2 SYGVKD. V lost 3 bases and J 1 base, leaving 13 bases between the germline ends. The CDR3 is 15 residues long. CDR3 sequence: CAISDPGAKSYEQYF. CDR3 in DNA: TGTGCCATCAGTGACCCGGGGGCGAAATCCTACGAGCAGTACTTC.

In its sample, this clonotype is medium-sized (0.01 to 0.1%). The V gene is TRBV28, the J gene TRBJ2-7, with D possibly TRBD2 on 6 matching bases. This CDR3 is built from 16 residues. The V end lost 6 bases, the J end lost 6 bases, and 24 bases lay between the germline ends. Per germline, CDR1 MDHEN and CDR2 SYDVKM. DNA of the CDR3: TGTGCCAGCAGAAATGCGTACGGGACTGACTGGATCGAGCAGTACTTC. Translation gives CASRNAYGTDWIEQYF.

The chain combines TRBV27 with TRBJ2-7; 7 nucleotides agree with TRBD1. Germline V gene sequence: CDR1 MNHEY, CDR2 SMNVEV (reference sequence). Germline trimming cut 6 bases from V and 3 bases from J; bases unmatched to any gene: 11. The CDR3 extends over 15 amino acids. The CDR3 DNA sequence: TGTGCCAGCAGCCCGAGTACCGGGACAGACTACGAGCAGTACTTC. It specifies CASSPSTGTDYEQYF.

The genes are TRBV6-1 and TRBJ2-1; 7 bases are a match to TRBD1. Trimming at V came to 6 bases and at J to 5 bases, leaving 7 bases not matched to a gene. The CDR3 extends over 14 amino acids. Germline CDR1 reads MNHNS; CDR2 reads SASEGT. CDR3 in amino acids: CASSSRDRNNEQFF. CDR3 coding DNA: TGTGCCAGCAGCTCCCGGGACAGAAACAATGAGCAGTTCTTC.

This clonotype was picked up many times. The V call is TRBV4-1, the J call TRBJ2-3; TRBD1 aligns across 9 bases. The germline V gene encodes CDR1 MGHRA and CDR2 YSYEKL. The CDR3 extends over 17 amino acids. After removal of 5 bases from V and 1 base from J, the junction contained 10 bases not matched to a gene. CDR3 loop: CASSYHDRGARTDTQYF. As DNA, the CDR3 is TGCGCCAGCAGCTACCATGACAGGGGGGCTCGCACAGATACGCAGTATTTT.